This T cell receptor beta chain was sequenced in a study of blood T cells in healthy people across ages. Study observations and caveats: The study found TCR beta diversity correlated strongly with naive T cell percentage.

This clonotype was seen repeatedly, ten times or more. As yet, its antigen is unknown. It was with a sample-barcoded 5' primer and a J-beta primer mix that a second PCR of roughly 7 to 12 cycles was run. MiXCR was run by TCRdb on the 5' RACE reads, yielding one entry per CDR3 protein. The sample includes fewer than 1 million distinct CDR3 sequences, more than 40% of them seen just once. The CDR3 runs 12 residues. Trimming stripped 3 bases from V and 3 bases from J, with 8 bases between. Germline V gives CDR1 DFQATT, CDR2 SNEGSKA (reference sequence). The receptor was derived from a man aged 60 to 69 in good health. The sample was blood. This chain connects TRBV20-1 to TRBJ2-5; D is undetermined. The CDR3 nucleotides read TGCAGTGCTAGCGGGTACGAAGAGACCCAGTACTTC. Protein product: CSASGYEETQYF.